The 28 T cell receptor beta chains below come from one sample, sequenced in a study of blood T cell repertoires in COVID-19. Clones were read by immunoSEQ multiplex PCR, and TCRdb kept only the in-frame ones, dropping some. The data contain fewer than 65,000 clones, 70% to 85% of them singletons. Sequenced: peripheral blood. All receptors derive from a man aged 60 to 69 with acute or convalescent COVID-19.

The CDR3 coding sequence is TGCGCCAGCAGCCCCGGACAGGGTGCAGATACGCAGTATTTT. Translating it yields CASSPGQGADTQYF. This sequence joins TRBV5-1 and TRBJ2-3; 8 bases align to TRBD1. Germline V gives CDR1 SGHRS, CDR2 YFSETQ. V lost 4 bases to trimming and J lost 4 bases; unmatched junction nucleotides: 5. This CDR3 contains 14 residues.

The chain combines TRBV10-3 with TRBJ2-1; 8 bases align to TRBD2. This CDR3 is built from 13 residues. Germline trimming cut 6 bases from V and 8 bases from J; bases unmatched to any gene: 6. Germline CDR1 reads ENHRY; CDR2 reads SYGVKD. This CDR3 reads CAIRPSGGHEQFF. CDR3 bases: TGTGCCATCAGGCCCTCGGGGGGGCATGAGCAGTTCTTC.

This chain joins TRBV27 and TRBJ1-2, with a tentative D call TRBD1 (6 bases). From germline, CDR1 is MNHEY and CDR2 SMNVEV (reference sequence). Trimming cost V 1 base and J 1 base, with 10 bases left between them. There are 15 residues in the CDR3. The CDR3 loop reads CASSLLPDSNYGYTF. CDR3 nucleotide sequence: TGTGCCAGCAGTTTATTGCCGGACAGTAACTATGGCTACACCTTC.

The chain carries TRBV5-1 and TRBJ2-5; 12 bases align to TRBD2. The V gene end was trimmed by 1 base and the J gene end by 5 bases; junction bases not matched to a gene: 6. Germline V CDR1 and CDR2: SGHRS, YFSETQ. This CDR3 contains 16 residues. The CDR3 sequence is CASSLLASGGAETQYF. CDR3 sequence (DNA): TGCGCCAGCAGCTTGCTCGCTAGCGGGGGGGCGGAGACCCAGTACTTC.

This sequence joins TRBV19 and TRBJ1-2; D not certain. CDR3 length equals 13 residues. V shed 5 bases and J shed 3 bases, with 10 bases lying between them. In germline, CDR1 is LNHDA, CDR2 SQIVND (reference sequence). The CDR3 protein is CASSFGGDYGYTF. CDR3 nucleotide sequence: TGTGCCAGTAGTTTTGGCGGAGACTATGGCTACACCTTC.

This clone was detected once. CDR3 bases: TGTGCCAGCAGCGGAACAGGGGTGGGGATGGCTTTCTTT. It is translated as CASSGTGVGMAFF. The chain recombines TRBV9 with TRBJ1-1, with TRBD1 identical over 7 bases. V lost 3 bases and J lost 11; bases outside the gene matches: 10. The CDR3 runs 13 residues. Germline V CDR1 and CDR2: SGDLS, YYNGEE.

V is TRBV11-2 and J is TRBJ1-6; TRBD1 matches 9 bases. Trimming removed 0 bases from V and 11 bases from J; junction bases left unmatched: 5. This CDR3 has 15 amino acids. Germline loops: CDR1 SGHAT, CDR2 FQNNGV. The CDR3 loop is CASSLDRTGVPPLHF. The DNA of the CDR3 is TGTGCCAGCAGCTTAGATCGGACAGGGGTGCCACCCCTCCACTTT.

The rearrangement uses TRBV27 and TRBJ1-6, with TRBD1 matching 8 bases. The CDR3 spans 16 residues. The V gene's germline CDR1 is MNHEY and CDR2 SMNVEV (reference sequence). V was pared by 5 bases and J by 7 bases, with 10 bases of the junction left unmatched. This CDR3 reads CASSPIPRGQNSPLHF. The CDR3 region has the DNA TGTGCCAGCAGTCCCATCCCCAGGGGGCAGAATTCACCCCTCCACTTT.

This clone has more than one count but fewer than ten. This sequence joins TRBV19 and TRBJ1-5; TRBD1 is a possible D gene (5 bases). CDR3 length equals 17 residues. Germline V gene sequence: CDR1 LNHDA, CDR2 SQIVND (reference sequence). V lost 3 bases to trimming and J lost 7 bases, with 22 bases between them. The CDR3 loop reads CASSILPGAVPRQPQHF. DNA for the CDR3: TGTGCCAGTAGTATTCTCCCTGGGGCAGTTCCTCGCCAGCCCCAGCATTTT.

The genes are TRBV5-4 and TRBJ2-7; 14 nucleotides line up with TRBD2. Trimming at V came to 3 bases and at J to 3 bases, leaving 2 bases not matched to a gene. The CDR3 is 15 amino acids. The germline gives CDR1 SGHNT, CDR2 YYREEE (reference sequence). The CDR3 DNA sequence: TGTGCCAGCAGCTCCGGGACTAGCGGGGGCTACGAGCAGTACTTC. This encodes CASSSGTSGGYEQYF.

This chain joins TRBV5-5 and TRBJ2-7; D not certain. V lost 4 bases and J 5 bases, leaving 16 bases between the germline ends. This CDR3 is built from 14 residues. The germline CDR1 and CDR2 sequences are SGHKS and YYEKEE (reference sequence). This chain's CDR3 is CASSPMLSSDEQYF. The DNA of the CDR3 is TGTGCCAGCAGCCCTATGTTATCCTCGGACGAGCAGTACTTC.

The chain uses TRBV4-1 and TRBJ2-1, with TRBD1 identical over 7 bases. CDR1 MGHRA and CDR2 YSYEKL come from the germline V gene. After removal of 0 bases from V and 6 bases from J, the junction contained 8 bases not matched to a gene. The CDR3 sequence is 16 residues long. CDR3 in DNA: TGCGCCAGCAGCCAAGACGATAGGGGGCGCTTCAATGAGCAGTTCTTC. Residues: CASSQDDRGRFNEQFF.

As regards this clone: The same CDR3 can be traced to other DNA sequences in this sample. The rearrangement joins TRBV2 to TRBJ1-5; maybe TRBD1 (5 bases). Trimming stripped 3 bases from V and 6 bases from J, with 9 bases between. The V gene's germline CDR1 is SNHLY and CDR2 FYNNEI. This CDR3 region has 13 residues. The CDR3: CASSDREGQPQHF. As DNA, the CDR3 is TGTGCCAGCAGTGACAGGGAAGGTCAGCCCCAGCATTTT.

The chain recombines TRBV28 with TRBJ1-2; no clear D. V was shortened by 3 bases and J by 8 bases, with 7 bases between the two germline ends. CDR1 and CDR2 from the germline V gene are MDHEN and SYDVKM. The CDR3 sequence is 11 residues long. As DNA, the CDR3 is TGTGCCAGCAGTTTGGGAGGAGGCTACACCTTC. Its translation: CASSLGGGYTF.

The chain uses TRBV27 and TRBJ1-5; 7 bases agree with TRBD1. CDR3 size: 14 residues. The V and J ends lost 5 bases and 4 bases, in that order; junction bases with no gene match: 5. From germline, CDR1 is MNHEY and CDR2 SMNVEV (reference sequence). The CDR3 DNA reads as TGTGCCAGCAGTAGAGGGACAGAGAATCAGCCCCAGCATTTT. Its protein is CASSRGTENQPQHF.

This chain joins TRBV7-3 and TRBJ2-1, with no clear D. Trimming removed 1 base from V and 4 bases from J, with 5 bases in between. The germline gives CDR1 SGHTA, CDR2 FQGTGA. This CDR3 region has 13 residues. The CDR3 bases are TGTGCCAGCAGCTTAAACAGTTACAATGAGCAGTTCTTC. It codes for CASSLNSYNEQFF.

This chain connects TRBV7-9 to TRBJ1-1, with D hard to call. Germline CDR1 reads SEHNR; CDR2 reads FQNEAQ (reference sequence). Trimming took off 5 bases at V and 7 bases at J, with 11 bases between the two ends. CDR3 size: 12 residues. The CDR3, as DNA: TGTGCCAGCAGCGTACGACTCCTTGAAGCTTTCTTT. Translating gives CASSVRLLEAFF. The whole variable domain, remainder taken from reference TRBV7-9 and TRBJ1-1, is DTGVSQNPRHKITKRGQNVTFRCDPISEHNRLYWYRQTLGQGPEFLTYFQNEAQLEKSRLLSDRFSAERPKGSFSTLEIQRTEQGDSAMYLCASSVRLLEAFFGQGTRLTVV.

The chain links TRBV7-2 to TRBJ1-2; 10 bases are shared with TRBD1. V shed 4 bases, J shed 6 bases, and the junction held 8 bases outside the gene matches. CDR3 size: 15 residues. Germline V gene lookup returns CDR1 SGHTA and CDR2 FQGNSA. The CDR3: CASSSTPGTGDGYTF. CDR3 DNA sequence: TGTGCCAGCAGCTCTACGCCCGGGACAGGGGATGGCTACACCTTC. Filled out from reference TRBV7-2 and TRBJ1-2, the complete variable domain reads GAGVSQSPSNKVTEKGKDVELRCDPISGHTALYWYRQSLGQGLEFLIYFQGNSAPDKSGLPSDRFSAERTGGSVSTLTIQRTQQEDSAVYLCASSSTPGTGDGYTFGSGTRLTVV.

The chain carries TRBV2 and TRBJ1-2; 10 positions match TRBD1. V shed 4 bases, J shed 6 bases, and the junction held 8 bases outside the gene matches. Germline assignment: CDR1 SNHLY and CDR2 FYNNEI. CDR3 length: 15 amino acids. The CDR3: CASSATRTGGDGYTF. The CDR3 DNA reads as TGTGCCAGCAGTGCAACCCGGACAGGGGGGGATGGCTACACCTTC.

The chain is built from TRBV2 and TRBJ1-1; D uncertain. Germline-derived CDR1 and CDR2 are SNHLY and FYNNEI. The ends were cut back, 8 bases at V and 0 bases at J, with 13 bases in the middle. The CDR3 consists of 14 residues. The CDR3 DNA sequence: TGTGCCAGCGCACGCAGGCTCTTGAACACTGAAGCTTTCTTT. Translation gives CASARRLLNTEAFF.

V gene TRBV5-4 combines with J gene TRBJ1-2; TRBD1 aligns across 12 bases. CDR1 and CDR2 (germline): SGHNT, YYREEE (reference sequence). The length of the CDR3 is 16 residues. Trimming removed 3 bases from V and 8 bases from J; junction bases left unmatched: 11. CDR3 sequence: CASSSPGGQGAQGYTF. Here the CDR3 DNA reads TGTGCCAGCAGCTCGCCGGGGGGACAGGGGGCACAAGGCTACACCTTC.

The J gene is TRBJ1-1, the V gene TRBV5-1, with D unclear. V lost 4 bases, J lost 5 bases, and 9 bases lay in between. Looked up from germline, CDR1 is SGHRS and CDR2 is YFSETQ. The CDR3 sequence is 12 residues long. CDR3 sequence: CASSDPQTEAFF. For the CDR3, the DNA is TGCGCCAGCAGCGATCCCCAGACTGAAGCTTTCTTT. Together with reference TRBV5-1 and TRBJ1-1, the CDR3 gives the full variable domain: KAGVTQTPRYLIKTRGQQVTLSCSPISGHRSVSWYQQTPGQGLQFLFEYFSETQRNKGNFPGRFSGRQFSNSRSEMNVSTLELGDSALYLCASSDPQTEAFFGQGTRLTVV.

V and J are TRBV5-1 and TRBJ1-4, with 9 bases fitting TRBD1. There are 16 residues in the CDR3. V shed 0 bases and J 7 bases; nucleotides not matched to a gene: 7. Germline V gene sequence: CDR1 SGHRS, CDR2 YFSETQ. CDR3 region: CASSLGGQGSGEKLFF. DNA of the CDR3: TGCGCCAGCAGCTTGGGGGGACAGGGCAGCGGTGAAAAACTGTTTTTT.

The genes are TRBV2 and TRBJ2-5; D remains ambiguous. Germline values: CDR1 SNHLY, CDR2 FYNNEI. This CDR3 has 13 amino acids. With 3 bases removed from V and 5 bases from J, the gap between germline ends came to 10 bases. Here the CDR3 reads CASSDSPKETQYF. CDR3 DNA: TGTGCCAGCAGTGATAGTCCCAAGGAGACCCAGTACTTC.

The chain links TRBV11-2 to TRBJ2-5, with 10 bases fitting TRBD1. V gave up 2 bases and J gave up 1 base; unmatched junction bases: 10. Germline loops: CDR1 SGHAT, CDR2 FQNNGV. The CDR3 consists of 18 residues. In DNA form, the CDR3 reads TGTGCCAGCAGCTTAAGAGAGGACAGGGGGGACCTCCAAGAGACCCAGTACTTC. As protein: CASSLREDRGDLQETQYF.

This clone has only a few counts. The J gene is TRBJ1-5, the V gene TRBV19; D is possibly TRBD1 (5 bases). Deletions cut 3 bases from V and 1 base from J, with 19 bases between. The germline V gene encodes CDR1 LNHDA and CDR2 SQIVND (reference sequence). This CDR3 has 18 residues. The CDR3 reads CASSMGGIMGGSNQPQHF. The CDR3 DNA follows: TGTGCCAGTAGTATGGGGGGAATAATGGGAGGGAGCAATCAGCCCCAGCATTTT.

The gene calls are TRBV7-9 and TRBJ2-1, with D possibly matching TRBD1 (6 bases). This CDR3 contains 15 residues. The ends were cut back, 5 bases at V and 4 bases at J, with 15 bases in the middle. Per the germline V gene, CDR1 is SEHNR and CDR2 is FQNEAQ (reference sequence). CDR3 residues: CASSPYRVGYNEQFF. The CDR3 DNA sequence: TGTGCCAGCAGCCCCTACAGGGTGGGGTACAATGAGCAGTTCTTC. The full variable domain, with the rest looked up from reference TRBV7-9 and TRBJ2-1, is DTGVSQNPRHKITKRGQNVTFRCDPISEHNRLYWYRQTLGQGPEFLTYFQNEAQLEKSRLLSDRFSAERPKGSFSTLEIQRTEQGDSAMYLCASSPYRVGYNEQFFGPGTRLTVL.

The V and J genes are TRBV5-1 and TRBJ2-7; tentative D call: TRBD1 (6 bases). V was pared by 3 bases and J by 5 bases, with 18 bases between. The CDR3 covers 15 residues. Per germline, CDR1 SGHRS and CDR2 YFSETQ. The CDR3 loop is CASSSAYGDNHEQYF. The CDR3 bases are TGCGCCAGCAGCTCGGCCTACGGGGACAATCACGAGCAGTACTTC.